The rows below give T cell receptor beta chains drawn from one sample of a study of blood T cell repertoires in COVID-19. Data came from immunoSEQ multiplex PCR; TCRdb stores just in-frame clones and leaves some out. The sample consists of approximately 180,000 clones, approximately 89% of them appearing once. The sample comprised PBMCs or T cells enriched from blood (not recorded which). The source of these receptors is a middle-aged woman with acute COVID-19. Both conserved end residues are part of each CDR3. D genes are given only for firm matches. Expanded clones are given a class, and other clones once, few, many or no size at all.

J	D	size	V	length	CDR3	DNA
TRBJ1-2	.	many	TRBV18	14	CASSPQTENYGYTF	TGTGCCAGCTCACCGCAGACGGAGAACTATGGCTACACCTTC
TRBJ1-1	.	.	TRBV5-1	14	CASSLGPVNTEAFF	TGCGCCAGCAGCTTGGGGCCTGTGAACACTGAAGCTTTCTTT
TRBJ1-6	TRBD1	once	TRBV19	17	CASSIGGQGSYNSPLHF	TGTGCCAGTAGTATTGGCGGACAGGGATCCTATAATTCACCCCTCCACTTT
TRBJ2-7	TRBD1	.	TRBV2	14	CASTPWQGAGEQYF	TGTGCCAGCACGCCGTGGCAGGGGGCGGGCGAGCAGTACTTC
TRBJ2-7	TRBD1	.	TRBV13	18	CASSLGWNSGGSSYEQYF	TGTGCCAGCAGCTTAGGCTGGAACTCAGGGGGTAGCTCCTACGAGCAGTACTTC
TRBJ1-5	.	.	TRBV6-1	16	CASSEALGGGDQPQHF	TGTGCCAGCAGTGAAGCGCTCGGGGGAGGCGATCAGCCCCAGCATTTT
TRBJ1-6	TRBD1	.	TRBV28	13	CASRTGTGSPLHF	TGTGCCAGCAGGACCGGGACAGGCTCACCCCTCCACTTT
TRBJ2-3	TRBD1	many	TRBV10-2	13	CASWTGSTDTQYF	TGCGCCAGCTGGACAGGGAGCACAGATACGCAGTATTTT
TRBJ2-7	TRBD2	few	TRBV7-9	13	CASNSGGTSEQYF	TGTGCCAGCAATTCGGGGGGAACCTCCGAGCAGTACTTC
TRBJ1-5	.	.	TRBV28	11	CASSRVGPQHF	TGTGCCAGCAGTCGGGTAGGGCCCCAGCATTTT
TRBJ1-1	.	.	TRBV24-1	14	CATSDGRANTEAFF	TGTGCCACCAGTGATGGCAGGGCGAACACTGAAGCTTTCTTT
TRBJ2-2	TRBD1	.	TRBV5-1	14	CASRGQGDTGELFF	TGCGCCAGCAGGGGACAGGGGGACACCGGGGAGCTGTTTTTT
TRBJ2-1	TRBD2	.	TRBV4-2	18	CASSQDRTSGGAWNEQFF	TGTGCCAGCAGCCAGGACCGGACTAGCGGGGGGGCTTGGAATGAGCAGTTCTTC
TRBJ2-3	.	.	TRBV27	13	CASRDYGTDTQYF	TGTGCCAGCAGAGACTATGGCACAGATACGCAGTATTTT
TRBJ2-3	.	.	TRBV13	16	CASSLGRSGGTDTQYF	TGTGCCAGCAGCTTAGGCCGGAGCGGCGGCACAGATACGCAGTATTTT
TRBJ2-1	TRBD1	once	TRBV3-1/TRBV3-2	13	CASSQDGAGGMFF	TGTGCCAGCAGCCAAGATGGAGCAGGGGGAATGTTCTTC
TRBJ2-1	TRBD2	.	TRBV11-2	13	CASSLARGEEQFF	TGTGCCAGCAGCTTAGCTCGGGGGGAGGAGCAGTTCTTC
TRBJ1-6	.	.	TRBV5-5	14	CASSFRGTNSPLHF	TGTGCCAGCAGCTTCCGGGGGACCAATTCACCCCTCCACTTT
TRBJ1-6	.	.	TRBV30	14	CAWSTGSDNSPLHF	TGTGCCTGGTCCACCGGGAGCGATAATTCACCCCTCCACTTT
TRBJ1-1	TRBD1	few	TRBV6-5	15	CASSSGTGTNTEAFF	TGTGCCAGCAGTTCCGGGACAGGGACGAACACTGAAGCTTTCTTT
TRBJ2-7	.	.	TRBV6-5	13	CASAGTLAYEQYF	TGTGCCAGTGCCGGGACATTGGCCTACGAGCAGTACTTC
TRBJ1-1	TRBD1	.	TRBV18	14	CASSTTGTNTEAFF	TGTGCCAGCTCAACGACAGGGACGAACACTGAAGCTTTCTTT
TRBJ2-5	TRBD2	.	TRBV7-2	13	CASTRGGQETQYF	TGTGCCAGCACCCGGGGGGGGCAAGAGACCCAGTACTTC
TRBJ2-1	TRBD2	.	TRBV19	18	CASSIVLASGRGNNEQFF	TGTGCCAGTAGTATCGTCCTGGCTAGCGGGAGAGGGAACAATGAGCAGTTCTTC
TRBJ1-2	.	.	TRBV7-9	13	CASSLAGGYGYTF	TGTGCCAGCAGCTTAGCCGGGGGCTATGGCTACACCTTC
TRBJ2-3	.	.	TRBV21-1	16	CASSKSASGTTDTQYF	TGTGCCAGCAGCAAATCGGCTAGCGGGACCACAGATACGCAGTATTTT
TRBJ2-6	.	.	TRBV5-5	13	CASLGPGANVLTF	TGTGCCAGTCTGGGGCCGGGGGCCAACGTCCTGACTTTC
TRBJ1-5	.	.	TRBV19	14	CASSTPLRDQPQHF	TGTGCCAGTAGTACCCCCCTCAGGGATCAGCCCCAGCATTTT
TRBJ2-5	TRBD2	.	TRBV4-1	17	CASSQPTAGSAKETQYF	TGCGCCAGCAGCCAACCTACAGCGGGGTCCGCCAAGGAGACCCAGTACTTC
TRBJ2-1	.	.	TRBV19	15	CASSSGSPSYNEQFF	TGTGCCAGTAGCTCCGGGTCGCCCTCCTACAATGAGCAGTTCTTC
TRBJ1-6	.	.	TRBV11-2	18	CASSPTVGPSSYNSPLHF	TGTGCCAGCAGCCCTACAGTGGGGCCGAGCTCCTATAATTCACCCCTCCACTTT
TRBJ2-4	TRBD1	.	TRBV18	17	CASSPQGVTLAKNIQYF	TGTGCCAGCTCCCCGCAGGGGGTAACTCTAGCCAAAAACATTCAGTACTTC
TRBJ1-2	TRBD1	.	TRBV10-3	13	CAISSGTGDGYTF	TGTGCCATCAGTTCCGGGACAGGGGACGGCTACACCTTC
TRBJ2-5	.	.	TRBV2	16	CASSGSSDLYQETQYF	TGTGCCAGCAGTGGATCTAGCGACCTGTACCAAGAGACCCAGTACTTC
TRBJ2-2	TRBD1	.	TRBV6-1	16	CASSALAGGATGELFF	TGTGCCAGCAGTGCCCTGGCAGGGGGCGCGACCGGGGAGCTGTTTTTT
TRBJ2-2	TRBD1	.	TRBV9	15	CASSVVSGGPGELFF	TGTGCCAGCAGCGTAGTGTCAGGGGGCCCCGGGGAGCTGTTTTTT
TRBJ2-2	.	.	TRBV2	14	CASSGSGNTGELFF	TGTGCCAGCAGTGGTTCAGGGAACACCGGGGAGCTGTTTTTT
TRBJ2-5	TRBD2	.	TRBV2	18	CASSDPRVLAGVRETQYF	TGTGCCAGCAGTGATCCCCGGGTACTAGCGGGAGTACGAGAGACCCAGTACTTC
TRBJ1-2	.	.	TRBV6-5	14	CASSNPRANYGYTF	TGTGCCAGCAGTAACCCCAGGGCTAACTATGGCTACACCTTC
TRBJ1-3	.	.	TRBV5-4	15	CASSLLGSSGNTIYF	TGTGCCAGCAGCTTGTTAGGGAGCTCTGGAAACACCATATATTTT
TRBJ1-1	TRBD1	.	TRBV27	14	CASSLGQGNTEAFF	TGTGCCAGCAGTCTCGGACAGGGGAACACTGAAGCTTTCTTT
TRBJ2-2	.	once	TRBV9	13	CASSKRGMGELFF	TGTGCCAGCAGCAAAAGGGGGATGGGGGAGCTGTTTTTT
TRBJ2-3	TRBD2	.	TRBV9	17	CASSGRSSGGVPDTQYF	TGTGCCAGCAGCGGCAGATCTAGCGGGGGGGTACCAGATACGCAGTATTTT
TRBJ2-3	.	.	TRBV6-5	13	CATDIESTDTQYF	TGTGCCACCGACATCGAAAGCACAGATACGCAGTATTTT
TRBJ2-5	TRBD2	few	TRBV23-1	15	CASSRREGRGETQYF	TGCGCCAGCAGTCGGCGGGAGGGCCGGGGGGAGACCCAGTACTTC
TRBJ1-4	.	.	TRBV4-2	15	CASSQDFTTNEKLFF	TGTGCCAGCAGCCAAGATTTTACAACTAATGAAAAACTGTTTTTT
TRBJ2-1	.	.	TRBV7-8	16	CASSLWQGGRDDEQFF	TGTGCCAGCAGCTTGTGGCAGGGGGGCCGGGACGATGAGCAGTTCTTC
TRBJ2-5	.	.	TRBV11-2	14	CASSRGGSQETQYF	TGTGCCAGCAGCCGCGGCGGTTCCCAAGAGACCCAGTACTTC
TRBJ2-3	.	.	TRBV5-4	15	CASSLGASPTDTQYF	TGTGCCAGCAGCTTGGGGGCTAGCCCCACAGATACGCAGTATTTT
TRBJ1-4	.	.	TRBV4-1	15	CASSPGVPTNEKLFF	TGCGCCAGCAGCCCCGGTGTACCAACTAATGAAAAACTGTTTTTT
TRBJ2-1	TRBD2	.	TRBV7-6	16	CASSWGTSGSDNEQFF	TGTGCCAGCAGCTGGGGGACTAGCGGGAGCGACAATGAGCAGTTCTTC
TRBJ1-1	TRBD1	.	TRBV2	13	CASSDQTGQGAFF	TGTGCCAGCAGTGATCAGACAGGGCAGGGGGCTTTCTTT
TRBJ2-1	TRBD2	.	TRBV7-9	14	CASSRLAGDFEQFF	TGTGCCAGCAGCCGACTAGCGGGAGACTTTGAGCAGTTCTTC